This T cell receptor beta chain was profiled in a study of blood T cell repertoires in COVID-19. Study in general: Acute and convalescent COVID-19 samples came from the United States, Italy and Spain. PBMCs, B-cell-depleted T cells, or T cells were the source of the cDNA or gDNA that made up the material.

Original processing methods: The authors estimated nucleated cell counts from reference gene primer amplification. Produced via immunoSEQ multiplex PCR; TCRdb's table is partial and in-frame only. Clonal size and the V and J genes are those of that table, whereas D and trimming came from the DNA. The data show 200,000 to 250,000 clones, roughly 85% seen once. V lost 2 bases and J lost 0, with 11 bases in between. The germline CDR1 and CDR2 sequences are SGHKS and YYEKEE (reference sequence). The CDR3 runs to 16 residues. This TCR came from a woman aged 18-30 years with acute or convalescent COVID-19. The sequenced material came from peripheral blood. This rearrangement joins TRBV5-5 to TRBJ1-4; no clear D gene. In DNA form, the CDR3 reads TGTGCCAGCAGCTTTAAAGCGCCCTCAACTAATGAAAAACTGTTTTTT. It is translated as CASSFKAPSTNEKLFF. The variable domain in full, with the rest retrieved from reference TRBV5-5 and TRBJ1-4, is DAGVTQSPTHLIKTRGQQVTLRCSPISGHKSVSWYQQVLGQGPQFIFQYYEKEERGRGNFPDRFSARQFPNYSSELNVNALLLGDSALYLCASSFKAPSTNEKLFFGSGTQLSVL.